This note documents a single T cell receptor beta chain sequence. Profiled with immunoSEQ multiplex PCR; TCRdb holds only in-frame clones, not every one. Of about 66,000 clones listed, roughly 86% are singletons. The sample is drawn from a study of blood T cell repertoires in COVID-19. For the study at large: There were acute and convalescent COVID-19 samples, and they came from the United States, Italy and Spain. Nucleic acid was either cDNA or gDNA, and it came from T cells, B-cell-depleted T cells, or PBMCs.

The germline V gene encodes CDR1 SGDLS and CDR2 YYNGEE. V dropped 4 bases and J dropped 0 bases, with 13 bases sitting between them. This CDR3 spans 16 amino acids. The source is a man aged 55 to 70 with acute or convalescent COVID-19. Input material: peripheral blood. V is TRBV9 and J is TRBJ2-2; no definite D call. The CDR3 spells CASSPATHANTGELFF. The CDR3 nucleotides read TGTGCCAGCAGCCCAGCGACTCACGCGAACACCGGGGAGCTGTTTTTT. The full variable domain, its missing parts supplied by reference TRBV9 and TRBJ2-2, is DSGVTQTPKHLITATGQRVTLRCSPRSGDLSVYWYQQSLDQGLQFLIQYYNGEERAKGNILERFSAQQFPDLHSELNLSSLELGDSALYFCASSPATHANTGELFFGEGSRLTVL.